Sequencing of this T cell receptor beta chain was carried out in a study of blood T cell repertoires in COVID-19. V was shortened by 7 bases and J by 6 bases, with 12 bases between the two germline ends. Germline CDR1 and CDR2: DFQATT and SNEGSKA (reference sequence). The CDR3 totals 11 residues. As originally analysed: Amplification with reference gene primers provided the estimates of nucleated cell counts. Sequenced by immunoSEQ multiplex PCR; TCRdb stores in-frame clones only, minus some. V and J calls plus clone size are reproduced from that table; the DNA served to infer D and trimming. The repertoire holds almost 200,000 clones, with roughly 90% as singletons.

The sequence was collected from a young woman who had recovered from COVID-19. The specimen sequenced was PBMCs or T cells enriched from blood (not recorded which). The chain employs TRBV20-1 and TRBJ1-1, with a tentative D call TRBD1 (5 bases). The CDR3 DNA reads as TGCAGTGGACGGGGGGACTCTGAAGCTTTCTTT. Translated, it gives CSGRGDSEAFF.